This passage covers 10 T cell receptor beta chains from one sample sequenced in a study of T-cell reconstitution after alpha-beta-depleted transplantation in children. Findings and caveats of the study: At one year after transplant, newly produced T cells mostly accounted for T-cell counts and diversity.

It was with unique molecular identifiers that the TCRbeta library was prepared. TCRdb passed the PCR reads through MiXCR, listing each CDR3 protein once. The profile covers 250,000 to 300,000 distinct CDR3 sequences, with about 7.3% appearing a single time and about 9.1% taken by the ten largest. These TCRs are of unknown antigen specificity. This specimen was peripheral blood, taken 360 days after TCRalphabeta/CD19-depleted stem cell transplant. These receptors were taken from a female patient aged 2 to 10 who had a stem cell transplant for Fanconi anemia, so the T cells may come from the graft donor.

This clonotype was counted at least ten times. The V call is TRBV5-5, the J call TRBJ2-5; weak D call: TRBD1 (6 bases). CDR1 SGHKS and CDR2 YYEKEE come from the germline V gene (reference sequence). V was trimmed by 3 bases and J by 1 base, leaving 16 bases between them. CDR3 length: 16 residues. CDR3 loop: CASSSLTGTLQETQYF. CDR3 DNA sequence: TGTGCCAGCAGCTCACTAACAGGGACCCTCCAAGAGACCCAGTACTTC.

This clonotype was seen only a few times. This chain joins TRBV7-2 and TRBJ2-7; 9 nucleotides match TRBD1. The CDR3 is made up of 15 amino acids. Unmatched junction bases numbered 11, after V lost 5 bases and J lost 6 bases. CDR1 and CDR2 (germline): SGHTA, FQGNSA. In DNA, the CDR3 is TGTGCCAGCAGCACAGCCGGGACAGGGCGAATCGAGCAGTACTTC. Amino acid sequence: CASSTAGTGRIEQYF.

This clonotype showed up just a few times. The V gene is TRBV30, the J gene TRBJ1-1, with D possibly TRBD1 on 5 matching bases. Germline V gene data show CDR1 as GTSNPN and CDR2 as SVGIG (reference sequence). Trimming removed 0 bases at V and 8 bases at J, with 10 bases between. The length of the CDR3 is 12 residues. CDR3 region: CAWSVEGAEAFF. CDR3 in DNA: TGTGCCTGGAGTGTAGAAGGGGCCGAAGCTTTCTTT.

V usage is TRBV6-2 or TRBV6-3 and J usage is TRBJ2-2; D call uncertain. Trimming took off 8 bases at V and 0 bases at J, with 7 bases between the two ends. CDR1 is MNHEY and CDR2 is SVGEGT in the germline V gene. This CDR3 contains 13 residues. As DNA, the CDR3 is TGTGCCAGCCAGTATCCGAACACCGGGGAGCTGTTTTTT. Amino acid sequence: CASQYPNTGELFF.

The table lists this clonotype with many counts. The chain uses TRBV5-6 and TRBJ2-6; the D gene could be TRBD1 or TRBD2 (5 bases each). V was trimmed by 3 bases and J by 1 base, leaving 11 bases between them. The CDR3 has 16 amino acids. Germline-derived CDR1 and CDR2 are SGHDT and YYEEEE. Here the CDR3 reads CASSWDRGSGANVLTF. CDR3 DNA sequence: TGTGCCAGCAGCTGGGACCGAGGATCTGGGGCCAACGTCCTGACTTTC.

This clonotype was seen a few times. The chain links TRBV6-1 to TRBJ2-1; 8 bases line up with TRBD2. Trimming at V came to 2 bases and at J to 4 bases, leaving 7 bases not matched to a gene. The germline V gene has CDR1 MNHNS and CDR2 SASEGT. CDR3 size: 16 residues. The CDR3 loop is CASSEYNSGVYNEQFF. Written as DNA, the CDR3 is TGTGCCAGCAGTGAATATAATAGCGGGGTGTACAATGAGCAGTTCTTC.

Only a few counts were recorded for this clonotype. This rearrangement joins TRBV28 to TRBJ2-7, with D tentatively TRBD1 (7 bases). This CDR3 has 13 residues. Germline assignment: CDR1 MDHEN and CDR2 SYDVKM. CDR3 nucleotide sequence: TGTGCCAGCAGTTTCCTGGAGGGCAGGGGGTTCCACGTC. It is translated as CASSFLEGRGFHV.

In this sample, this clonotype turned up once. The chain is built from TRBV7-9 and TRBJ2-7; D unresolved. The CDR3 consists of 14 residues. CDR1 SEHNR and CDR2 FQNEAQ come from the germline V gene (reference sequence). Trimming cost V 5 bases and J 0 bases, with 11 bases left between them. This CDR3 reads CASSPLVHSYEQYF. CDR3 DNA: TGTGCCAGCAGCCCTCTCGTCCACTCCTACGAGCAGTACTTC.

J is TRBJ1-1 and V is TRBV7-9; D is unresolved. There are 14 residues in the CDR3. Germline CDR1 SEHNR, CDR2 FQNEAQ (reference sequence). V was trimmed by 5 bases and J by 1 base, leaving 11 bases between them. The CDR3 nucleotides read TGTGCCAGCAGCATCCGGGCCTCGAACACTGAAGCTTTCTTT. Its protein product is CASSIRASNTEAFF.

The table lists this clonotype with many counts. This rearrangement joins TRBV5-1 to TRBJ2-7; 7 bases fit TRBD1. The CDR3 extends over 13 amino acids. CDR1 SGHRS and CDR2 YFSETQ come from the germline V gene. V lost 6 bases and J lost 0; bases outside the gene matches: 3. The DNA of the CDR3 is TGCGCCAGCATCGGACAGGACTCCTACGAGCAGTACTTC. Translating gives CASIGQDSYEQYF.